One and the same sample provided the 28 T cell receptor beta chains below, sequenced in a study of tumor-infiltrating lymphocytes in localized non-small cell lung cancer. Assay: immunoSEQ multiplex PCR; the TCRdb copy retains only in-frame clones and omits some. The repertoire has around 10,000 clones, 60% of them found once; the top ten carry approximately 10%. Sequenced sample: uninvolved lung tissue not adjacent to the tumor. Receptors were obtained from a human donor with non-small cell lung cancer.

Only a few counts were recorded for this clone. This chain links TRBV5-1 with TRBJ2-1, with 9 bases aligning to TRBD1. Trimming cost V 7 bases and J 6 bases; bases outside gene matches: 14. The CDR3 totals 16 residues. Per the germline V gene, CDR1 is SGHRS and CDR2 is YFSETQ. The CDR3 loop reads CASSTTIGTGSNEQFF. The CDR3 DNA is TGCGCCAGCTCTACTACAATCGGGACAGGGTCCAATGAGCAGTTCTTC.

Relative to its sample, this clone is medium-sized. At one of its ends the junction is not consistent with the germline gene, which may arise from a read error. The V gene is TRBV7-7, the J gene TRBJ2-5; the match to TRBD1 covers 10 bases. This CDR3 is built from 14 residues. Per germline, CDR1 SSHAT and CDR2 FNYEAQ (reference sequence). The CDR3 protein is CASSPGTGAETQYF. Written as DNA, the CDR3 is TGTGCTAGCAGCCCAGGGACAGGGGCCGAGACCCAGTACTTC.

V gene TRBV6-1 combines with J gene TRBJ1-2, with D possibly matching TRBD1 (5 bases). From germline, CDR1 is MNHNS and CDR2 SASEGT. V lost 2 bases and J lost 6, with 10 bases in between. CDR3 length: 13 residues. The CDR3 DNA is TGTGCCAGCAGTGAACAGGGTTTAAATGGCTACACCTTC. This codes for CASSEQGLNGYTF.

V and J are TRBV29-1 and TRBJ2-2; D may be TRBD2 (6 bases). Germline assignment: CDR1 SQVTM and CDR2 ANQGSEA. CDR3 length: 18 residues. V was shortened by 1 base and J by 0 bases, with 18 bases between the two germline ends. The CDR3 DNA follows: TGCAGCGTTGAAGCCGGGATATCGGGGGTCGCGAACACCGGGGAGCTGTTTTTT. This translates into CSVEAGISGVANTGELFF.

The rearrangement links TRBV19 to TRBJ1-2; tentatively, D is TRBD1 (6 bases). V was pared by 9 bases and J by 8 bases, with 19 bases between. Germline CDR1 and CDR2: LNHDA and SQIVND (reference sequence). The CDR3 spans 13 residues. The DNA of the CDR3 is TGTGCCAGCCTACAGGGATTAGATTGGGGCTACACCTTC. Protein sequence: CASLQGLDWGYTF.

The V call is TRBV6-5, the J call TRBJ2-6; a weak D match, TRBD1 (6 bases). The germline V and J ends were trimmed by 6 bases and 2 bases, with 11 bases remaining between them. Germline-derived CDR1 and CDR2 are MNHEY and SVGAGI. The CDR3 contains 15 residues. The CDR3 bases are TGTGCCAGCAGACAGGGAAGCGCTGGGGCCAACGTCCTGACTTTC. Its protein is CASRQGSAGANVLTF.

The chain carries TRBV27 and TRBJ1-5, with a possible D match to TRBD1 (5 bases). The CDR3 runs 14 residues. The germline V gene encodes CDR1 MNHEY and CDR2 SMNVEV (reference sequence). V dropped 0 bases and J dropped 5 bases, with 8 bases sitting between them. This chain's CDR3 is CASSLSGTYQPQHF. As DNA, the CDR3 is TGTGCCAGCAGTTTATCAGGGACCTATCAGCCCCAGCATTTT.

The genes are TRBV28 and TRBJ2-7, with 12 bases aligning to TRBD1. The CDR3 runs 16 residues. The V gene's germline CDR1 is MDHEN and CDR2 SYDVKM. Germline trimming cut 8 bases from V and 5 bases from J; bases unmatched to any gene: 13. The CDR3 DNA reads TGTGCCAGCCACTCGCGGGCCGGGACAGGGGGCCACGAGCAGTACTTC. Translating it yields CASHSRAGTGGHEQYF.

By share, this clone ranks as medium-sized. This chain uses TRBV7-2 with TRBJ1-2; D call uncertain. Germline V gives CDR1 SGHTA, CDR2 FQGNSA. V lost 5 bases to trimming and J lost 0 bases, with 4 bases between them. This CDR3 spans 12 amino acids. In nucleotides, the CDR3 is TGTGCCAGCAGCCACCCTAACTATGGCTACACCTTC. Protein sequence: CASSHPNYGYTF.

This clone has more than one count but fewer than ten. This CDR3 is CASIGTVPNGYTF. CDR3 in DNA: TGTGCCAGCATTGGGACAGTTCCCAATGGCTACACCTTC. This chain joins TRBV28 and TRBJ1-2; TRBD1 agrees at 7 bases. The CDR3 spans 13 residues. V shed 7 bases, J shed 6 bases, and the junction held 8 bases outside the gene matches. CDR1 is MDHEN, CDR2 SYDVKM, per germline.

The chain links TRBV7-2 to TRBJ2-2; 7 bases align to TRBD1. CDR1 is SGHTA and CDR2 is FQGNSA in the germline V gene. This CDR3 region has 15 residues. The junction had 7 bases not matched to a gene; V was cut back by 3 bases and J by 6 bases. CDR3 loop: CASSLRDSLAGELFF. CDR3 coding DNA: TGTGCCAGCAGCTTGAGGGACAGTCTCGCCGGGGAGCTGTTTTTT.

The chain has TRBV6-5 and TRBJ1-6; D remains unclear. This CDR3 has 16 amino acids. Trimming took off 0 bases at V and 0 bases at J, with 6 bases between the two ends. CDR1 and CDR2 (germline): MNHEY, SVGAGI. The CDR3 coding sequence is TGTGCCAGCAGTTACTCAAGGAGCTCCTATAATTCACCCCTCCACTTT. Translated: CASSYSRSSYNSPLHF.

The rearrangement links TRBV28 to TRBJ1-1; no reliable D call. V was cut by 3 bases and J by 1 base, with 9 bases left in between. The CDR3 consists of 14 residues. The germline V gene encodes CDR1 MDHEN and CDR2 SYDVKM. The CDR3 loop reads CASSLAVENTEAFF. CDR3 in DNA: TGTGCCAGCAGTTTGGCCGTGGAGAACACTGAAGCTTTCTTT.

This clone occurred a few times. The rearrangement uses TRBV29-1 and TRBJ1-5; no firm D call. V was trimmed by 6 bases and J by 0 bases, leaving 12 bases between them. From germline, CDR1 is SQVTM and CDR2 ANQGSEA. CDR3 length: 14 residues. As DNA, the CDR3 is TGCAGCGTCGTAGGCGGAGATAGCAATCAGCCCCAGCATTTT. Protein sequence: CSVVGGDSNQPQHF.

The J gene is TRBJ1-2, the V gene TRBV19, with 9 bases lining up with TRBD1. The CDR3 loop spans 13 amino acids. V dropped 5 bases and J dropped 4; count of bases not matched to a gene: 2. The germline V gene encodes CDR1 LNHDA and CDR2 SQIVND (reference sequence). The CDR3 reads CASSVTGGYGYTF. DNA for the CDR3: TGTGCCAGTAGTGTGACAGGGGGCTATGGCTACACCTTC.

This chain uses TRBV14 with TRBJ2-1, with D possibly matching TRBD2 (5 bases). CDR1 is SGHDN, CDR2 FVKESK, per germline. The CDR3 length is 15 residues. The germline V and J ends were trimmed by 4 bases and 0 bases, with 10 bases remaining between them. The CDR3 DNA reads TGTGCCAGCAGCCTTAGCGCGCACTCCTACAATGAGCAGTTCTTC. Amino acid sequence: CASSLSAHSYNEQFF.

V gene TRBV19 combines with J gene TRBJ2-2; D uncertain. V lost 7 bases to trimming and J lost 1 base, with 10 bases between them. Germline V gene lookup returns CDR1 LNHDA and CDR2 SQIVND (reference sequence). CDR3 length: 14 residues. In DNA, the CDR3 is TGTGCCAGTATAAGAAGGGAGAACACCGGGGAGCTGTTTTTT. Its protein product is CASIRRENTGELFF.

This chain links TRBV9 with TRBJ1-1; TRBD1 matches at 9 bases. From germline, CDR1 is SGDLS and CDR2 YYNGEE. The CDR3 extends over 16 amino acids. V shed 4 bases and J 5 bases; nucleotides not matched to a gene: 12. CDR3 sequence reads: CASSPGQGRVVTEAFF. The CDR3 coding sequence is TGTGCCAGCAGCCCGGGACAGGGTCGGGTGGTTACTGAAGCTTTCTTT.

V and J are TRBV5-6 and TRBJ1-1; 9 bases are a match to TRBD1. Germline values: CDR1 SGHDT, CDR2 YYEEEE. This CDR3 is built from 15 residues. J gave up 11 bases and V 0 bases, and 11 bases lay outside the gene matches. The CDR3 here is CASSLVTGTGMKAFF. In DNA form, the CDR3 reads TGTGCCAGCAGCTTGGTCACAGGGACAGGGATGAAGGCTTTCTTT.

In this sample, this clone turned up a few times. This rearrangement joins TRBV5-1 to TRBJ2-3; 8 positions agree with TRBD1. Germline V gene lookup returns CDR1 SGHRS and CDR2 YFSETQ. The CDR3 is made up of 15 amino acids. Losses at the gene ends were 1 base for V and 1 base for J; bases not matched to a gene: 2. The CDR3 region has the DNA TGCGCCAGCAGCTTGAAGACAGGGGGCACAGATACGCAGTATTTT. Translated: CASSLKTGGTDTQYF.

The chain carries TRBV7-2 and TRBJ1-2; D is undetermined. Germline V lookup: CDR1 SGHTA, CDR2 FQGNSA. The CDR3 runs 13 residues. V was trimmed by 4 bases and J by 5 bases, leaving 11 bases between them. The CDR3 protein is CASSSLGVYGYTF. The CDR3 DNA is TGTGCCAGCAGCTCTCTCGGGGTATATGGCTACACCTTC.

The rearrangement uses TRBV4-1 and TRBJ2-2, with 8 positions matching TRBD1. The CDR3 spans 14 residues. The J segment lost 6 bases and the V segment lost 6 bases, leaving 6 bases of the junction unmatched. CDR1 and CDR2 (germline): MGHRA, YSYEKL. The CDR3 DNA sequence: TGCGCCAGCAGGGGGACAGGCTTGGCCGGGGAGCTGTTTTTT. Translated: CASRGTGLAGELFF.

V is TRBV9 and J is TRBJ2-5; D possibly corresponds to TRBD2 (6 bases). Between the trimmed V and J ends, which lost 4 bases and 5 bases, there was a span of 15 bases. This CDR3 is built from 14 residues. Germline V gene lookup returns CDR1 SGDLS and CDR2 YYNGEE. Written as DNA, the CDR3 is TGTGCCAGCAGCCCCATGATGGGGACTGAGACCCAGTACTTC. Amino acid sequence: CASSPMMGTETQYF. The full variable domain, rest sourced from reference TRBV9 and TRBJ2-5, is DSGVTQTPKHLITATGQRVTLRCSPRSGDLSVYWYQQSLDQGLQFLIQYYNGEERAKGNILERFSAQQFPDLHSELNLSSLELGDSALYFCASSPMMGTETQYFGPGTRLLVL.

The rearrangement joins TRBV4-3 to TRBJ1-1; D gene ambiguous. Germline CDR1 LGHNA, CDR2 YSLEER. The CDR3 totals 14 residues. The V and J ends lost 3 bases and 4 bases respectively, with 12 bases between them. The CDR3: CASSQGFLSTEAFF. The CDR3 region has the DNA TGCGCCAGCAGCCAGGGTTTCCTCTCCACTGAAGCTTTCTTT.

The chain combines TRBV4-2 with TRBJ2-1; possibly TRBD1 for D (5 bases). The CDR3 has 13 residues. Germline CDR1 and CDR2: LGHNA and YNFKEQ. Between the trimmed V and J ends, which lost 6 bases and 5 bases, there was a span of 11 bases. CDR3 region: CASRQDPDNEQFF. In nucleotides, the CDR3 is TGTGCCAGCAGACAGGACCCAGACAATGAGCAGTTCTTC.

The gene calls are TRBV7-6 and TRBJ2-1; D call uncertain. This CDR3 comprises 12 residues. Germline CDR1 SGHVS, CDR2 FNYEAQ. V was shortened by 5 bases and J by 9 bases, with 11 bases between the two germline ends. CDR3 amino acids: CASSPPHGEQFF. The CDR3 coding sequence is TGTGCCAGCAGCCCCCCTCACGGTGAGCAGTTCTTC.

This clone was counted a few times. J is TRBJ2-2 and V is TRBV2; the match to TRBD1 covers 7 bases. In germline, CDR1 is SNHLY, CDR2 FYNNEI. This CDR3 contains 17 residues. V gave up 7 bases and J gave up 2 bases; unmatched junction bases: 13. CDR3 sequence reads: CASTTPRDRENTGELFF. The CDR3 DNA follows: TGTGCCAGCACAACACCCCGGGACAGAGAAAACACCGGGGAGCTGTTTTTT.

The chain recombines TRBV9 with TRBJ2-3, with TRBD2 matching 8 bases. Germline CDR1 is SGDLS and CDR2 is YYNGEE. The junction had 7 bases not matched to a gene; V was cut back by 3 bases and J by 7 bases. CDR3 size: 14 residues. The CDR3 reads CASSAGTSRYTQYF. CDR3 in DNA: TGTGCCAGCAGCGCCGGGACTAGTAGGTATACGCAGTATTTT.